The rows below give T cell receptor beta chains drawn from one sample of a study of regulatory T cells in long-lasting Graves disease. A single record per CDR3 protein comes from TCRdb applying MiXCR to the multiplex PCR reads. Among around 400,000 distinct CDR3 sequences, over 12% were seen once, and the ten largest hold over 7.5%. These data are also associated with another study on T cells in Graves' hyperthyroidism and ophthalmopathy.

The sequenced sample was peripheral blood mononuclear cells (PBMCs), obtained at new diagnosis, from a patient treated with antithyroid drugs. The receptors here all came from a woman aged 40 to 50 with Graves disease. CDR3s include the opening cysteine and the closing phenylalanine or tryptophan. A D gene is named only where the DNA matches it firmly. Clone size is given for some rows only: seen once, a few or many times, or a class if the clone is expanded.

j_gene,v_gene,d_gene,abundance,CDR3aa,CDR3nt
TRBJ1-6,TRBV7-9,TRBD1,.,CASSLDDRVSSYNSPLHF,TGTGCCAGCAGCTTAGACGACAGGGTGAGCTCCTATAATTCACCCCTCCACTTT
TRBJ2-1,TRBV7-6,TRBD2,.,CASSLPRASGRGHEQFF,TGTGCCAGCAGCTTACCCCGTGCTAGCGGGAGGGGCCATGAGCAGTTCTTC
TRBJ1-6,TRBV6-1,.,.,CASRGTASSYNSPLHF,TGTGCCAGCAGGGGGACGGCAAGCTCCTATAATTCACCCCTCCACTTT
TRBJ2-5,TRBV7-2,TRBD2,many,CASSIGLAGDETQYF,TGTGCCAGCAGCATCGGACTAGCGGGAGATGAGACCCAGTACTTC
TRBJ2-7,TRBV12-3/TRBV12-4,.,.,CASGDTYEQYF,TGTGCCAGCGGCGACACATACGAGCAGTACTTC
TRBJ2-5,TRBV28,TRBD1,.,CASSTGTGVGRETQYF,TGTGCCAGCAGTACCGGGACAGGGGTTGGTCGAGAGACCCAGTACTTC
TRBJ2-1,TRBV12-3/TRBV12-4,.,many,CASSWRVGADEQFF,TGTGCCAGCAGTTGGAGAGTTGGGGCGGATGAGCAGTTCTTC
TRBJ2-1,TRBV6-1,TRBD1,few,CASSLPPGPSRGLGPYNEQFF,TGTGCCAGCAGTCTACCCCCAGGGCCCAGCAGGGGGTTAGGGCCCTACAATGAGCAGTTCTTC
TRBJ2-1,TRBV11-3,TRBD2,many,CASSEGAAGGGYNEQFF,TGTGCCAGCAGCGAGGGGGCAGCGGGAGGGGGCTACAATGAGCAGTTCTTC
TRBJ2-7,TRBV27,.,many,CASSLSWDKYEQYF,TGTGCCAGCAGTTTAAGTTGGGACAAGTACGAGCAGTACTTC
TRBJ2-7,TRBV20-1,TRBD1,few,CSARDSRTGNYEQYF,TGCAGTGCTAGAGACTCGAGGACAGGGAACTACGAGCAGTACTTC
TRBJ2-5,TRBV4-2,TRBD2,.,CASSQELVAGVETQYF,TGTGCCAGCAGCCAAGAGTTAGTAGCGGGAGTGGAGACCCAGTACTTC
TRBJ2-1,TRBV7-2,TRBD2,many,CASSPRLAGRNNEQFF,TGTGCCAGCAGCCCCCGACTAGCGGGCAGAAACAATGAGCAGTTCTTC
TRBJ2-1,TRBV20-1,.,many,CSAISPGIVSEQFF,TGCAGTGCTATCAGCCCGGGAATAGTCAGTGAGCAGTTCTTC
TRBJ1-6,TRBV28,.,many,CASSFWGDNSPLHF,TGTGCCAGCAGTTTTTGGGGCGATAATTCACCCCTCCACTTT
TRBJ1-1,TRBV28,.,many,CASSLMRAGLAEAFF,TGTGCCAGCAGTTTGATGAGGGCCGGCTTGGCGGAAGCTTTCTTT
TRBJ1-1,TRBV12-3/TRBV12-4,TRBD1,many,CASSSDRVKAFF,TGTGCCAGCAGTTCAGACAGGGTCAAGGCTTTCTTT
TRBJ2-1,TRBV12-3/TRBV12-4,TRBD2,many,CASQAGGVNEQFF,TGTGCCAGCCAAGCGGGAGGGGTTAATGAGCAGTTCTTC
TRBJ2-5,TRBV6-2/TRBV6-3,.,few,CASSYMETQYF,TGTGCCAGCAGTTACATGGAGACCCAGTACTTC
TRBJ2-1,TRBV20-1,.,.,CSARWQGMGEQFF,TGCAGTGCTAGGTGGCAGGGGATGGGTGAGCAGTTCTTC
TRBJ2-5,TRBV6-1,.,many,CASHLGGYQETQYF,TGTGCCAGCCACCTAGGGGGGTACCAAGAGACCCAGTACTTC
TRBJ1-5,TRBV15,.,few,CATSTGYSNQPQHF,TGTGCCACCTCGACAGGTTATAGCAATCAGCCCCAGCATTTT
TRBJ2-7,TRBV20-1,.,few,CSARDGRAYEQYF,TGCAGTGCTAGAGATGGCAGAGCCTACGAGCAGTACTTC
TRBJ1-1,TRBV19,.,many,CASSMGEGLNTEAFF,TGTGCCAGTAGTATGGGCGAGGGTTTGAACACTGAAGCTTTCTTT
TRBJ2-3,TRBV3-1,TRBD2,many,CASSQGLAGDIDTQYF,TGTGCCAGCAGCCAAGGTCTAGCGGGAGATATAGATACGCAGTATTTT
TRBJ2-7,TRBV14,.,.,CASSHFAVPYEQYF,TGTGCCAGCAGCCACTTTGCAGTCCCCTACGAGCAGTACTTC
TRBJ2-7,TRBV20-1,.,.,CSARDPAVDSYEQYF,TGCAGTGCTAGAGATCCAGCGGTTGACTCCTACGAGCAGTACTTC
TRBJ2-7,TRBV12-3/TRBV12-4,.,.,CASSEAMRYEQYF,TGTGCCAGCAGTGAGGCGATGAGGTACGAGCAGTACTTC
TRBJ2-1,TRBV7-2,.,many,CASSLMQGDEQFF,TGTGCCAGCAGCTTAATGCAGGGTGATGAGCAGTTCTTC
TRBJ2-4,TRBV10-3,TRBD1,.,CAISEQGDKNIQYF,TGTGCCATCAGTGAACAGGGGGACAAAAACATTCAGTACTTC
TRBJ2-5,TRBV10-3,TRBD1,many,CATLSGTGQETQYF,TGTGCCACCCTTTCCGGGACAGGCCAAGAGACCCAGTACTTC
TRBJ2-5,TRBV11-2,.,once,CASSLRGETRYF,TGTGCCAGCAGCTTGCGGGGAGAGACCCGGTACTTC
TRBJ2-3,TRBV12-3/TRBV12-4,TRBD1,.,CASRWTQGVTDTQYF,TGTGCCAGCAGATGGACCCAGGGGGTCACAGATACGCAGTATTTT
TRBJ2-7,TRBV20-1,.,few,CSAREGLRTYEQYF,TGCAGTGCTAGAGAAGGGCTGCGAACCTACGAGCAGTACTTC
TRBJ2-1,TRBV12-3/TRBV12-4,.,many,CASSFSRDNEQFF,TGTGCCAGCAGTTTCAGCCGGGACAATGAGCAGTTCTTC
TRBJ1-1,TRBV27,.,many,CASSSRQVMNTEAFF,TGTGCCAGCAGTAGCAGACAGGTCATGAACACTGAAGCTTTCTTT
TRBJ2-1,TRBV28,TRBD2,many,CASSSPSGGNNEQFF,TGTGCCAGCAGTTCTCCTAGCGGGGGGAACAATGAGCAGTTCTTC
TRBJ2-2,TRBV28,TRBD1,many,CASTDRGRTGELFF,TGTGCCAGCACCGACAGGGGACGGACCGGGGAGCTGTTTTTT
TRBJ2-7,TRBV12-3/TRBV12-4,TRBD1,many,CASSLRQGVYEQYF,TGTGCCAGCAGTTTGCGGCAGGGGGTCTACGAGCAGTACTTC
TRBJ2-1,TRBV5-1,TRBD2,many,CASSPGLAGAGEQFF,TGCGCCAGCAGCCCAGGACTAGCGGGAGCGGGTGAGCAGTTCTTC
TRBJ1-3,TRBV5-8,.,few,CASRGWSGNTIYF,TGTGCCAGCCGGGGTTGGTCTGGAAACACCATATATTTT
TRBJ2-5,TRBV6-2/TRBV6-3,TRBD2,few,CASSYATSGRAQTQYF,TGTGCCAGCAGTTACGCGACTAGCGGGAGGGCACAGACCCAGTACTTC
TRBJ2-1,TRBV27,.,.,CASTLQGWGNEQFF,TGTGCCAGCACGTTACAGGGTTGGGGGAATGAGCAGTTCTTC
TRBJ2-7,TRBV28,TRBD2,many,CASSSILWSGGSYEQYF,TGTGCCAGCAGTTCCATATTGTGGAGCGGGGGCTCCTACGAGCAGTACTTC
TRBJ2-5,TRBV27,TRBD2,many,CASSPPTFPGLAGGQVETQYF,TGTGCCAGCAGCCCCCCGACCTTTCCGGGACTAGCGGGAGGGCAAGTAGAGACCCAGTACTTC
TRBJ2-7,TRBV6-1,TRBD2,many,CASRVGSGRSHEQYF,TGTGCCAGCAGGGTCGGAAGCGGGAGGTCCCACGAGCAGTACTTC
TRBJ2-1,TRBV5-1,.,.,CASSLDTSSSYNEQFF,TGCGCCAGCAGCTTGGACACCTCGAGCTCCTACAATGAGCAGTTCTTC
TRBJ2-1,TRBV20-1,TRBD1,many,CSARAGDRGLDNEQFF,TGCAGTGCTAGAGCCGGGGACAGGGGGCTTGACAATGAGCAGTTCTTC
TRBJ2-6,TRBV7-2,.,few,CASGLGNWANVLTF,TGTGCCAGCGGGTTGGGCAATTGGGCCAACGTCCTGACTTTC